There are many counts of the clone carrying this T cell receptor (beta chain). What it recognizes is unknown. Deletions cut 5 bases from V and 7 bases from J, with 15 bases between. Germline CDR1 and CDR2: SQVTM and ANQGSEA. The CDR3 is made up of 13 amino acids. These data belong to a study of T cells in Graves' hyperthyroidism and ophthalmopathy. Study observations and caveats: Onset of ophthalmopathy came a median approximately 6 months after the model predicted it. Most thyroid-expanded clonotypes above 0.001 were also found in blood.

Diagnoses were made from clinical symptoms, serum measures (thyroxine and TRAb), thyroid ultrasound and orbital computed tomography. From RNA transcripts, TCR beta CDR3 regions were amplified. Using the HTBI primer set, a first-round RT-PCR was run on the TCR CDR3. A single record per CDR3 protein comes from TCRdb applying MiXCR to the multiplex PCR reads. Of about 660,000 distinct CDR3 sequences listed, 45% are singletons. The chain carries TRBV29-1 and TRBJ1-5, with D tentatively TRBD1 (6 bases). The specimen sequenced was peripheral blood or thyroid tissue (not recorded which). This clonotype was sampled from an adult man with Graves' disease, either hyperthyroidism or ophthalmopathy (not recorded which). CDR3 protein: CSVSSGGGQPQHF. For the CDR3, the DNA is TGCAGCGTTTCTTCCGGGGGGGGCCAGCCCCAGCATTTT.